Reported below is one TCR beta chain. Antigen unknown. This entry is derived from a study of blood T cells in healthy people across ages. Study-wide points: It was found that TCR beta diversity correlated strongly with the percentage of naive T cells.

Trimming removed 6 bases from V and 2 bases from J, with 20 bases in between. CDR1 and CDR2 from the germline V gene are DFQATT and SNEGSKA (reference sequence). CDR3 length equals 15 residues. A sample-barcoded 5' primer and a J-beta primer mix were used in a second PCR of roughly 6 to 11 cycles. MiXCR, run by TCRdb on the 5' RACE reads, gives a single entry per CDR3 protein. The data hold over a million distinct CDR3 sequences, with roughly 59% observed a single time. The sample comprised blood. The rearrangement links TRBV20-1 to TRBJ2-7; tentatively, D is TRBD1 or TRBD2 (6 bases each). The sequence came from a man aged 18 to 29 in good health. In DNA form, the CDR3 reads TGCAGTGCCTATGCCGGAGGGGGGAATCCCTACGAGCAGTACTTC. Its translation: CSAYAGGGNPYEQYF.